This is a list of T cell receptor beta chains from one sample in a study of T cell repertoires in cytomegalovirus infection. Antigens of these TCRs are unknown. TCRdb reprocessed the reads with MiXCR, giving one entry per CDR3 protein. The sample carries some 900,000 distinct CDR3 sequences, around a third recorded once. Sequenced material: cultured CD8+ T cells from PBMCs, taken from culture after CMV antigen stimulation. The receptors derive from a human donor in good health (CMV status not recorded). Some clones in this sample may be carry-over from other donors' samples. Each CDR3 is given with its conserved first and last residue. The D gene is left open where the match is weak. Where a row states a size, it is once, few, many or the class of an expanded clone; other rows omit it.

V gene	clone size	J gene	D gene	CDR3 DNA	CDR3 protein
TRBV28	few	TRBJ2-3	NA	TGTGCCAGCAGTTTTATTATGGGGGGAGGCACAGATACGCAGTATTTT	CASSFIMGGGTDTQYF
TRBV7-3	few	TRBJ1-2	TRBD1	TGTGCCAGCAGCCTATCCGGGACAGCATTTGGAGATGGCTACACCTTC	CASSLSGTAFGDGYTF
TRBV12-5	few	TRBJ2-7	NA	TGTGCTAGTGGTTTTATACATGGAGGGAGCTCCTACGAGCAGTACTTC	CASGFIHGGSSYEQYF
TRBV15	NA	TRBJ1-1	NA	TGTGCCACCAGCAGAGATATGGGCAGAGGGAACACTGAAGCTTTCTTT	CATSRDMGRGNTEAFF
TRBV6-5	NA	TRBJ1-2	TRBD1	TGTGCCAGCAGTTGGGACAGGGGTCTCTATGGCTACACCTTC	CASSWDRGLYGYTF
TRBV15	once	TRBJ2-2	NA	TGTGCCACCAGCAGAGGCAGGGGGAGGTCCGGGGAGCTGTTTTTT	CATSRGRGRSGELFF
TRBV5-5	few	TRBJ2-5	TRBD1	TGTGCCAGCAGTCCAACAGGGGGTGAGGTGACCCAGTACTTC	CASSPTGGEVTQYF
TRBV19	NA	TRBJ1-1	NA	TGTGCCAGTAGTTCCCGGGGGGGGTTAGGAGAAGCTTTCTTT	CASSSRGGLGEAFF
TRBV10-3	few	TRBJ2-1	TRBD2	TGTGCCACCACGTATCGACTAGCGGGGGGACGAGGGGACTACAATGAGCAGTTCTTC	CATTYRLAGGRGDYNEQFF
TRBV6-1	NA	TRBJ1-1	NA	TGTGCCAGCACTACCCCAAGGGGACCCCGAGGAGACACTGAAGCTTTCTTT	CASTTPRGPRGDTEAFF